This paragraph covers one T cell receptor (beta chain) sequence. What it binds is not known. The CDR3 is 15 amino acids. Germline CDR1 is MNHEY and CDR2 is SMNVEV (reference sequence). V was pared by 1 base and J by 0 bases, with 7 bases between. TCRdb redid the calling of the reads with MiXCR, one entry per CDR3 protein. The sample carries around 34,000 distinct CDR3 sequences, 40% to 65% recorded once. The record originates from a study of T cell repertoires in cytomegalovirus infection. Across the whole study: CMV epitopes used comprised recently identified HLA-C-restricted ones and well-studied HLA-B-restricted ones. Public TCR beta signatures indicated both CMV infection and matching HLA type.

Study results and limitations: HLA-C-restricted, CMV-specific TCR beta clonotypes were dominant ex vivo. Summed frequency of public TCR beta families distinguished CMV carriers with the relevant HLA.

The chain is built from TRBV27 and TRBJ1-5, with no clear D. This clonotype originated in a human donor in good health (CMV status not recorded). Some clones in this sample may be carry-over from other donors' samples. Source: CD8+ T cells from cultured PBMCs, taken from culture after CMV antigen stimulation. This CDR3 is CASSLWGSSNQPQHF. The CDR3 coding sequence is TGTGCCAGCAGTTTATGGGGAAGTAGCAATCAGCCCCAGCATTTT.